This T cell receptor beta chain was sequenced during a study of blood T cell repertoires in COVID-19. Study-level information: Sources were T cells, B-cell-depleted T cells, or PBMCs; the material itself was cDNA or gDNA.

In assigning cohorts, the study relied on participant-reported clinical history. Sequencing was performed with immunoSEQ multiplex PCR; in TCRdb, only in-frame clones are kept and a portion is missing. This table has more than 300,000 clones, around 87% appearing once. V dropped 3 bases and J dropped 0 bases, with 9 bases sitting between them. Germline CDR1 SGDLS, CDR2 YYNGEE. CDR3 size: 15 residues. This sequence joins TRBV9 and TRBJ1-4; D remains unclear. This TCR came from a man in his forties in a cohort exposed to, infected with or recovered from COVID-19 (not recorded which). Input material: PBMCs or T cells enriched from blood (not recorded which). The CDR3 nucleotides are TGTGCCAGCAGCGGCACCGGTGCAACTAATGAAAAACTGTTTTTT. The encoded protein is CASSGTGATNEKLFF.